A selection of T cell receptor beta chains follows, all from one sample in a study of T-cell memory formation after mild COVID-19. A single record per CDR3 protein comes from TCRdb applying MiXCR to the 5' RACE reads. The sample has roughly 580,000 distinct CDR3 sequences, under 20% seen once; the top ten hold around 12%. The specimen was PBMCs or a T cell subset sorted from them (not recorded which). Source of these receptors: an adult woman who had mild COVID-19 (a few samples of this study predate the infection). Cell type and time point are not known. The CDR3 runs from the conserved cysteine through the conserved F or W. The order of the fields is V gene, J gene, D gene, CDR3 length, clone size, CDR3 DNA, CDR3 protein. D genes are given only for firm matches. For some rows the clone size is stated as once, few or many, or as a class when expanded; others skip it.

>TRBV6-6|TRBJ1-1|NA|12|NA
TGTGCCAGCAGTCCCCAAAGGACTGAAGCTTTCTTT
CASSPQRTEAFF
>TRBV20-1|TRBJ2-1|TRBD1|15|NA
TGCAGTGCTAGCTTTTTTTCAACAGGGGGCATTGAGCAGTTCTTC
CSASFFSTGGIEQFF
>TRBV7-8|TRBJ1-4|NA|15|NA
TGTGCCAGCAGCCTAGTCAGGGACCTTAGTGAAAAACTGTTTTTT
CASSLVRDLSEKLFF
>TRBV3-1|TRBJ2-1|NA|11|NA
TGTGCCAGCAGCCATCGGGCTGAGCAGTTCTTC
CASSHRAEQFF
>TRBV7-9|TRBJ2-5|NA|16|NA
TGTGCCAGCAGCTTACCCACAGGGCTGGCTTATAAGACCCAGTACTTC
CASSLPTGLAYKTQYF
>TRBV12-3/TRBV12-4|TRBJ2-5|TRBD1|15|NA
TGTGCCAGCAGTCTAGGACAGGGAATAGAGGAGACCCAGTACTTC
CASSLGQGIEETQYF
>TRBV4-1|TRBJ1-2|NA|17|once
TGCGCCAGCAGCCAAGATCCCCGCGGCCTCTCGGGCTATGGCTACACCTTC
CASSQDPRGLSGYGYTF
>TRBV6-2/TRBV6-3|TRBJ2-7|NA|14|few
TGTGCCAGCAGTTCGCTCGGGGCGAACTACGAGCAGTACTTC
CASSSLGANYEQYF
>TRBV4-1|TRBJ2-7|NA|15|few
TGCGCCAGCAGTTCTAGTGTGTTTGGTAAAGACGAGCAGTACTTC
CASSSSVFGKDEQYF
>TRBV11-2|TRBJ1-1|NA|14|NA
TGTGCCAGCAGACGACTGCAGGGCCGAACTGAAGCTTTCTTT
CASRRLQGRTEAFF
>TRBV20-1|TRBJ1-1|NA|14|NA
TGCAGTGCTAGAGTACAGGGATCGAACACTGAAGCTTTCTTT
CSARVQGSNTEAFF
>TRBV5-1|TRBJ2-7|NA|13|many
TGCGCCAGCAGCTTTACAGCACCCTACGAGCAGTACTTC
CASSFTAPYEQYF
>TRBV12-3/TRBV12-4|TRBJ1-1|NA|14|few
TGTGCCAGCAGTTTACAGGGGTTGATCACTGAAGCTTTCTTT
CASSLQGLITEAFF
>TRBV20-1|TRBJ2-7|NA|14|NA
TGCAGTGCCGGACGATACGGGGTCTCCTACGAGCAGTACTTC
CSAGRYGVSYEQYF
>TRBV5-1|TRBJ2-3|TRBD2|15|NA
TGCGCCAGCAGAGAGGGACTTAGCGGGCTGGATACGCAGTATTTT
CASREGLSGLDTQYF
>TRBV5-6|TRBJ1-3|NA|13|few
TGTGCCAGCAGCTTGGCAGGGGCGGACACCATATATTTT
CASSLAGADTIYF
>TRBV5-1|TRBJ1-2|TRBD1|13|NA
TGCGCCAGCAGGGTGGACAGGAACTATGGCTACACCTTC
CASRVDRNYGYTF
>TRBV7-2|TRBJ2-1|TRBD2|19|NA
TGTGCCAGCAGCTTAGGGGGGGGGACTAGCGGGACGACCTACAATGAGCAGTTCTTC
CASSLGGGTSGTTYNEQFF
>TRBV7-9|TRBJ2-3|TRBD1|17|NA
TGTGCCAGCAGCTATTTACCGGGACAGGATAGAACAGATACGCAGTATTTT
CASSYLPGQDRTDTQYF
>TRBV12-3/TRBV12-4|TRBJ2-7|TRBD2|17|NA
TGTGCCAGCAGCGCAAGAGGGACTAGCGGATATTCCTACGAGCAGTACTTC
CASSARGTSGYSYEQYF
>TRBV4-2|TRBJ2-2|NA|14|many
TGTGCCAGCAGCCAAGCTCTGGGCACCGGGGAGCTGTTTTTT
CASSQALGTGELFF
>TRBV2|TRBJ1-5|NA|13|NA
TGTGTCAGCAGTGGGGCAGGGTTACAGCCCCAGCATTTT
CVSSGAGLQPQHF
>TRBV29-1|TRBJ2-2|NA|18|many
TGCAGCGTTAAGACACCTTGGGACTTTACGGCACGGCCGGGGGAGCTGTTTTTT
CSVKTPWDFTARPGELFF
>TRBV7-8|TRBJ2-3|TRBD2|17|NA
TGTGCCAGCAGCAATATTCGACTAGCGGGGGGCACAGATACGCAGTATTTT
CASSNIRLAGGTDTQYF
>TRBV27|TRBJ1-6|TRBD1|15|NA
TGTGCCAGCAGTGCCACCCAGGGGGTAGGGTCACCCCTCCACTTT
CASSATQGVGSPLHF
>TRBV20-1|TRBJ2-1|NA|16|NA
TGCAGTGCTCCGGTCGGGAGTGGGGCGAGGTACAATGAGCAGTTCTTC
CSAPVGSGARYNEQFF
>TRBV11-3|TRBJ1-2|NA|14|NA
TGTGCCAGCAGCTTAGACCCGGGCGTCTATGGCTACACCTTC
CASSLDPGVYGYTF
>TRBV24-1|TRBJ2-3|NA|13|few
TGTGCCACCAGTGATTCCAAGGACCATACGCAGTATTTT
CATSDSKDHTQYF
>TRBV4-2|TRBJ2-5|TRBD1|15|few
TGTGCCAGCAGCCAAACCGGGACAGGGATAGAGACCCAGTACTTC
CASSQTGTGIETQYF
>TRBV20-1|TRBJ1-2|NA|13|few
TGCAGTGCTAGGACAGGTTGGAACTATGGCTACACCTTC
CSARTGWNYGYTF
>TRBV7-3|TRBJ2-6|NA|12|many
TGTGCCAGCAGCTTTGGGGCCAACGTCCTGACTTTC
CASSFGANVLTF
>TRBV5-6|TRBJ2-3|TRBD1|16|NA
TGTGCCAGCAGCCCGCTGAGGGACAGAGACACAGATACGCAGTATTTT
CASSPLRDRDTDTQYF
>TRBV27|TRBJ2-7|TRBD2|15|NA
TGTGCCAGCAAAAGGGGTGGGGGGGAGCGGTACGAGCAGTACTTC
CASKRGGGERYEQYF
>TRBV7-9|TRBJ1-4|TRBD1|15|NA
TGTGCCAGCAGCCTGTGGACAGGGGGGGATGAAAAACTGTTTTTT
CASSLWTGGDEKLFF
>TRBV15|TRBJ2-5|TRBD2|14|few
TGTGCCACCAGCAGAAGACTAGCACAAGAGACCCAGTACTTC
CATSRRLAQETQYF
>TRBV18|TRBJ2-1|TRBD1|16|NA
TGTGCCAGCTCAAAATTGGTAGACAGGGGTCACAATGAGCAGTTCTTC
CASSKLVDRGHNEQFF
>TRBV27|TRBJ2-7|TRBD1|16|few
TGTGCCAGCAGTTTATCCGGGACAGGATTTAACTACGAGCAGTACTTC
CASSLSGTGFNYEQYF